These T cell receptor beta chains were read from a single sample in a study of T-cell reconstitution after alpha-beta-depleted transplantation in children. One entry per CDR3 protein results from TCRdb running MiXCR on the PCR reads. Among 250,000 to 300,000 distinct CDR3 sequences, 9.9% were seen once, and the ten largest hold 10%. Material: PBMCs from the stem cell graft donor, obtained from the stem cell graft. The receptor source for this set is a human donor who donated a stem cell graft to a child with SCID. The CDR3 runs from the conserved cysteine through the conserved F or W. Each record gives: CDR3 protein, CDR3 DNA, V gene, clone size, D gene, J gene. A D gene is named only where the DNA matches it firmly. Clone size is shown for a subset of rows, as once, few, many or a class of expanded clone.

CDR3: CASSYAISTGELFF
DNA: TGTGCCAGCAGCTATGCGATCTCCACCGGGGAGCTGTTTTTT
V: TRBV5-6
size: many
D: NA
J: TRBJ2-2

CDR3: CASSLGQLSYEQYF
DNA: TGTGCCAGCAGTTTAGGTCAGCTCTCCTACGAGCAGTACTTC
V: TRBV12-3/TRBV12-4
size: many
D: NA
J: TRBJ2-7

CDR3: CASSVSFRGTDTQYF
DNA: TGTGCCAGCAGCGTATCTTTTCGGGGCACAGATACGCAGTATTTT
V: TRBV9
size: NA
D: NA
J: TRBJ2-3

CDR3: CASSQLAGGPGVF
DNA: TGTGCCAGCAGCCAACTAGCGGGGGGGCCCGGTGTCTTC
V: TRBV3-1
size: NA
D: TRBD2
J: TRBJ2-1

CDR3: CASSPTGTVLRLDF
DNA: TGTGCCAGCAGCCCTACTGGTACTGTACTTCGTCTGGACTTC
V: TRBV7-9
size: NA
D: NA
J: TRBJ2-7

CDR3: CASSPADYEQYF
DNA: TGTGCCAGCTCACCAGCGGACTACGAGCAGTACTTC
V: TRBV18
size: NA
D: NA
J: TRBJ2-7

CDR3: CASSGLGVNQPQHF
DNA: TGTGCCAGCAGTGGTCTGGGGGTCAATCAGCCCCAGCATTTT
V: TRBV12-3/TRBV12-4
size: few
D: NA
J: TRBJ1-5

CDR3: CSARENWISNQPQHF
DNA: TGCAGTGCTAGAGAAAATTGGATTAGCAATCAGCCCCAGCATTTT
V: TRBV20-1
size: few
D: NA
J: TRBJ1-5

CDR3: CASSEPGGHTEAFF
DNA: TGTGCCAGCAGTGAACCAGGAGGACACACTGAAGCTTTCTTT
V: TRBV25-1
size: few
D: NA
J: TRBJ1-1

CDR3: CASRGSYGYTF
DNA: TGCGCCTCTAGGGGAAGTTATGGCTACACCTTC
V: TRBV4-1
size: NA
D: NA
J: TRBJ1-2

CDR3: CASSADRGGSSYEQYF
DNA: TGTGCCAGCAGCGCCGACAGGGGTGGTTCCTCCTACGAGCAGTACTTC
V: TRBV2
size: NA
D: TRBD1
J: TRBJ2-7